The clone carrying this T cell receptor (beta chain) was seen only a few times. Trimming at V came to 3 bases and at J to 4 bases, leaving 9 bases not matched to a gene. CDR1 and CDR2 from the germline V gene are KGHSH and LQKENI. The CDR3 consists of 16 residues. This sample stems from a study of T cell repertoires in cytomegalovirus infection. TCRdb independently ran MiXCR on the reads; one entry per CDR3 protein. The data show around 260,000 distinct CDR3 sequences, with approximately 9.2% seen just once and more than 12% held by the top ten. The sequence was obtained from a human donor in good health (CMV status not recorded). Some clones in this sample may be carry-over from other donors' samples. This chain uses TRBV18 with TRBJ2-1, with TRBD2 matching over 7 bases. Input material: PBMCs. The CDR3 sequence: CASSPLGRGPYNEQFF. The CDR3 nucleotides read TGTGCCAGCTCACCCCTAGGGAGGGGCCCGTACAATGAGCAGTTCTTC.